This TCR beta chain was identified in a study of identical twins. The table lists this clonotype with a few counts. One entry per CDR3 protein, called by TCRdb with MiXCR from the 5' RACE reads. The sample includes some 560,000 distinct CDR3 sequences, 7.5% to 10% of them seen just once. Everyone who gave samples was a healthy Caucasian. This CDR3 region has 13 residues. Trimming pared 5 bases from V and 4 bases from J, leaving 9 bases between. The sample was also linked to a second study, of yellow fever vaccine responses in identical twins.

This rearrangement joins TRBV12-3 or TRBV12-4 to TRBJ2-1, with TRBD1 as a possible D gene (5 bases). The source is a woman aged 18-29 years in good health. Input material: PBMCs. CDR3 bases: TGTGCCAGCAGTGCGACAGAGTACAATGAGCAGTTCTTC. Amino acids: CASSATEYNEQFF.